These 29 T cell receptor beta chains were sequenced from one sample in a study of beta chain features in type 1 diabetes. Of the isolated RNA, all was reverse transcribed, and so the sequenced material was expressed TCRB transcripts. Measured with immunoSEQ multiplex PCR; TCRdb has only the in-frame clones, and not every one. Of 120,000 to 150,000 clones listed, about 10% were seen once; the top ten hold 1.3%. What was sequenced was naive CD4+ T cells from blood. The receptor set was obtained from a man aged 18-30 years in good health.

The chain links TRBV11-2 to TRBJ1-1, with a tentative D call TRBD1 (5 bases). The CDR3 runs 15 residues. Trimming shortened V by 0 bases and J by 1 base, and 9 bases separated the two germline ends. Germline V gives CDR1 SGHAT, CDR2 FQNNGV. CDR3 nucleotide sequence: TGTGCCAGCAGCTTAGACCCAGGGTCGAACACTGAAGCTTTCTTT. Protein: CASSLDPGSNTEAFF.

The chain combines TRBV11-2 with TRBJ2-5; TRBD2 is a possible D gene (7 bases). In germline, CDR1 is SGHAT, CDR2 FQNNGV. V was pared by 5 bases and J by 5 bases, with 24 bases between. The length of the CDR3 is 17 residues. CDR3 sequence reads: CASSPLRAGALGETQYF. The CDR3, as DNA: TGTGCCAGCAGCCCCCTTAGGGCGGGGGCTTTGGGGGAGACCCAGTACTTC.

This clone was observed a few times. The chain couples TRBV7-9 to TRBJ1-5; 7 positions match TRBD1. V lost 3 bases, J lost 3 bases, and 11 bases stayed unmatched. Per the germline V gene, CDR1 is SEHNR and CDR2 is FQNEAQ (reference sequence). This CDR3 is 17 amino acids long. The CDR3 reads CASSLERQGGPNQPQHF. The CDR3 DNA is TGTGCCAGCAGCTTGGAGAGACAGGGAGGACCCAATCAGCCCCAGCATTTT.

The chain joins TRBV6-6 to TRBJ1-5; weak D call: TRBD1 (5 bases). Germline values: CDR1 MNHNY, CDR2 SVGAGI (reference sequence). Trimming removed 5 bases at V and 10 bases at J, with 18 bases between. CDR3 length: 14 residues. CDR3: CASSISAEQGPQHF. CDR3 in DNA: TGTGCCAGCAGTATCTCCGCGGAGCAGGGTCCCCAGCATTTT.

The CDR3 DNA follows: TGTGCCAGTAGTATAGGCCGGACACCCGGGACAGATACGCAGTATTTT. Translating it yields CASSIGRTPGTDTQYF. The chain links TRBV19 to TRBJ2-3, with a weak D call TRBD1 (5 bases). The CDR3 extends over 16 amino acids. Germline lookup yields CDR1 LNHDA and CDR2 SQIVND (reference sequence). Trimming took off 1 base at V and 3 bases at J, with 14 bases between the two ends.

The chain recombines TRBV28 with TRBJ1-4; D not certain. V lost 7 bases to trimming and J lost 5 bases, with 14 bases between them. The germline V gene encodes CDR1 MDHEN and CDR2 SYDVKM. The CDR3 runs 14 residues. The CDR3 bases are TGTGCCAGCACCCGAGGGTCTTGGAATGAAAAACTGTTTTTT. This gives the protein CASTRGSWNEKLFF.

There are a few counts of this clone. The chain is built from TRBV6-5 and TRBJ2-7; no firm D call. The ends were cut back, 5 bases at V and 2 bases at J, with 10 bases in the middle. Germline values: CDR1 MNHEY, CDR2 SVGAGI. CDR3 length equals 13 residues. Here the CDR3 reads CASSKPATYEQYF. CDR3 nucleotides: TGTGCCAGCAGTAAACCTGCTACCTACGAGCAGTACTTC.

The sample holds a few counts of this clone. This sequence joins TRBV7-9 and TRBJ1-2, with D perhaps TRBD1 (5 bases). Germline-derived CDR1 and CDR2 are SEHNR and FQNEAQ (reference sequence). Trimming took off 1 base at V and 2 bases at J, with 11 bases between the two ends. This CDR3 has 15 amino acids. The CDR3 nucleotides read TGTGCCAGCAGCTTAGAAAGGGGTTCGAACTATGGCTACACCTTC. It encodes CASSLERGSNYGYTF.

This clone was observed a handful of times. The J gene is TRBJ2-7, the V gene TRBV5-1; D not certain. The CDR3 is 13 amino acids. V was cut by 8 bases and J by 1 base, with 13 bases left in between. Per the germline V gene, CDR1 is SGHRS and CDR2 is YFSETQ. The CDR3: CASKREGSYEQYF. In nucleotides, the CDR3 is TGCGCCAGTAAGCGAGAAGGATCCTACGAGCAGTACTTC.

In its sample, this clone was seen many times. CDR3 nucleotide sequence: TGCGCCAGCAGCCACGGGCGGGGTGGGGCCAACGTCCTGACTTTC. Encoded protein: CASSHGRGGANVLTF. The rearrangement uses TRBV4-1 and TRBJ2-6; TRBD2 might be the D (6 bases). V lost 3 bases to trimming and J lost 3 bases, with 9 bases between them. This CDR3 spans 15 amino acids. From germline, CDR1 is MGHRA and CDR2 YSYEKL.

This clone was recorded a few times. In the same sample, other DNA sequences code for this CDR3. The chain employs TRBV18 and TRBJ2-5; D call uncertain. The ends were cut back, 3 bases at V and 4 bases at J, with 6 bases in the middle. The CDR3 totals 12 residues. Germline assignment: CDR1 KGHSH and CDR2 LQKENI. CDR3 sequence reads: CASSPPGETQYF. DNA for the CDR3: TGTGCCAGCTCACCCCCGGGAGAGACCCAGTACTTC.

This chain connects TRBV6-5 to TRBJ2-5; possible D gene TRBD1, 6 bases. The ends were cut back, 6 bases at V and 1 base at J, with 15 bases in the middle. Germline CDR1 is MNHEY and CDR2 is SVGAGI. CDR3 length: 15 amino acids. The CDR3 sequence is CASSPSRGIQETQYF. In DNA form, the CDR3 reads TGTGCCAGCAGCCCCTCGAGGGGGATCCAAGAGACCCAGTACTTC.

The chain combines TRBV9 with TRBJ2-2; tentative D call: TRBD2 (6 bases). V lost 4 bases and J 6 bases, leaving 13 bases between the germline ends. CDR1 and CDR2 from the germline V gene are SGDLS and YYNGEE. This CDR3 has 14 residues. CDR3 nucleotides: TGTGCCAGCAGCTTGGGACTTAACGCCGGGGAGCTGTTTTTT. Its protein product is CASSLGLNAGELFF.

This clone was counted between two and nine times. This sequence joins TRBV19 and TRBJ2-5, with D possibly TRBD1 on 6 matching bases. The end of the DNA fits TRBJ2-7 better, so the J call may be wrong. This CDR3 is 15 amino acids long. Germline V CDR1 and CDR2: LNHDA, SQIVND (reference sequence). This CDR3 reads CASSIPGQRAYEQYF. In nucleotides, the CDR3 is TGTGCCAGTAGTATACCGGGACAAAGGGCCTACGAGCAGTACTTC.

CDR3 sequence reads: CAISESASGGAFETQYF. The DNA for the CDR3 is TGTGCCATCAGTGAGTCGGCTAGCGGGGGGGCCTTTGAGACCCAGTACTTC. The chain uses TRBV10-3 and TRBJ2-5, with 12 bases lining up with TRBD2. The germline V gene has CDR1 ENHRY and CDR2 SYGVKD. The CDR3 consists of 17 residues. V gave up 0 bases and J gave up 5 bases; unmatched junction bases: 7.

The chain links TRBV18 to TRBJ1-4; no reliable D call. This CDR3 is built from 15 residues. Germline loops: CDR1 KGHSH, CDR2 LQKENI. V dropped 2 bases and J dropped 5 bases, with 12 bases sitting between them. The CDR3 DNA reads TGTGCCAGCTCACCATCGGGGTTCGAAAATGAAAAACTGTTTTTT. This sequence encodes CASSPSGFENEKLFF.

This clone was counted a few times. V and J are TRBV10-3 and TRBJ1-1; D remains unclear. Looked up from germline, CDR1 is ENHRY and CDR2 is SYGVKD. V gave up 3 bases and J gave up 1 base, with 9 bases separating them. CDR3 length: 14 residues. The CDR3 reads CAISEWRENTEAFF. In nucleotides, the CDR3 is TGTGCCATCAGTGAATGGAGGGAGAACACTGAAGCTTTCTTT.

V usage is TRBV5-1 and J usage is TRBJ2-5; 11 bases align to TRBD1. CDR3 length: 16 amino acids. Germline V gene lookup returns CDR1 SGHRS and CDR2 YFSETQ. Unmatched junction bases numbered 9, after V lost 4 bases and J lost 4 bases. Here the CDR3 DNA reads TGCGCCAGCAGCCCCCGGGACAGGGGGTTAGGAGAGACCCAGTACTTC. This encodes CASSPRDRGLGETQYF.

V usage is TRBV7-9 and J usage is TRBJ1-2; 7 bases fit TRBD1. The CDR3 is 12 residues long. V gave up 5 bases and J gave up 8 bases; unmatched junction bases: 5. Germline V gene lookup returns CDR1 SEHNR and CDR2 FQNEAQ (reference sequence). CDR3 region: CASSPGTEGYTF. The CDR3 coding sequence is TGTGCCAGCAGCCCCGGGACAGAGGGCTACACCTTC.

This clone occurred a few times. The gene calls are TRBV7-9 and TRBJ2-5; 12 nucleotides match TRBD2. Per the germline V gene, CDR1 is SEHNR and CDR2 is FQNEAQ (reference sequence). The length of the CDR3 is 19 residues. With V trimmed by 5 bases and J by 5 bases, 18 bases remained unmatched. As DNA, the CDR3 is TGTGCCAGCAGCCTCGAAAGTCGGTCTAGCGGGGGGGCTGTGGAGACCCAGTACTTC. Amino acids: CASSLESRSSGGAVETQYF.

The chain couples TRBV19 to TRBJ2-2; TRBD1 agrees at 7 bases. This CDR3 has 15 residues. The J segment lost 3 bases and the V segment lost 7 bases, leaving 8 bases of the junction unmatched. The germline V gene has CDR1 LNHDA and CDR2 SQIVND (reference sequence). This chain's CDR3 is CASKESQGYTGELFF. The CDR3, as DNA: TGTGCCAGTAAGGAGTCACAGGGGTACACCGGGGAGCTGTTTTTT.

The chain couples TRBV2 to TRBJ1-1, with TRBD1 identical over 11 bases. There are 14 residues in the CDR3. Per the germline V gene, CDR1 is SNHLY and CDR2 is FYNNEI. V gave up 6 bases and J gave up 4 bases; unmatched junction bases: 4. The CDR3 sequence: CASSPGTGGTEAFF. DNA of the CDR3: TGTGCCAGCAGCCCCGGGACAGGGGGCACTGAAGCTTTCTTT. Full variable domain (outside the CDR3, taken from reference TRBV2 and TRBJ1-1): EPEVTQTPSHQVTQMGQEVILRCVPISNHLYFYWYRQILGQKVEFLVSFYNNEISEKSEIFDDQFSVERPDGSNFTLKIRSTKLEDSAMYFCASSPGTGGTEAFFGQGTRLTVV.

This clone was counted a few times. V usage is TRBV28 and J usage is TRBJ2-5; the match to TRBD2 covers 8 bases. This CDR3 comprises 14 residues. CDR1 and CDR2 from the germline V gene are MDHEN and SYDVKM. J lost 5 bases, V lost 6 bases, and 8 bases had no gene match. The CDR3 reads CASRPGGARETQYF. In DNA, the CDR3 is TGTGCCAGCAGACCGGGGGGGGCACGCGAGACCCAGTACTTC.

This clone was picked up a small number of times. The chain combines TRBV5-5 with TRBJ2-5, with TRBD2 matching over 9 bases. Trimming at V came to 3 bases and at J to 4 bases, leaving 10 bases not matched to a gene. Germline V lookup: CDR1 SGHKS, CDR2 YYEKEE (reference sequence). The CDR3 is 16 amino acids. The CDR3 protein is CASSSLGAGGLETQYF. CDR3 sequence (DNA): TGTGCCAGCAGCTCTTTGGGTGCGGGGGGGTTAGAGACCCAGTACTTC. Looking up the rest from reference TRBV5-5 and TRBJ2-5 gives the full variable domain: DAGVTQSPTHLIKTRGQQVTLRCSPISGHKSVSWYQQVLGQGPQFIFQYYEKEERGRGNFPDRFSARQFPNYSSELNVNALLLGDSALYLCASSSLGAGGLETQYFGPGTRLLVL.

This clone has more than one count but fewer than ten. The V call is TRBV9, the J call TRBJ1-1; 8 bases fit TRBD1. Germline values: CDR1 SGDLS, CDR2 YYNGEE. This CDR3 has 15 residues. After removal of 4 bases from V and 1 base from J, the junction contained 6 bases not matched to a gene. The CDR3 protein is CASSPQTGANTEAFF. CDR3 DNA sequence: TGTGCCAGCAGCCCCCAGACAGGGGCGAACACTGAAGCTTTCTTT.

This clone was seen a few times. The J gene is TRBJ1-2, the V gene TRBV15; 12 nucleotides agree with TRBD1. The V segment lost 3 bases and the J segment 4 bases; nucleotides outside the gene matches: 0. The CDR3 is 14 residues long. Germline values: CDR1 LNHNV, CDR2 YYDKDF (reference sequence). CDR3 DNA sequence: TGTGCCACCAGCAGGGGACAGGGGGCCTATGGCTACACCTTC. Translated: CATSRGQGAYGYTF.

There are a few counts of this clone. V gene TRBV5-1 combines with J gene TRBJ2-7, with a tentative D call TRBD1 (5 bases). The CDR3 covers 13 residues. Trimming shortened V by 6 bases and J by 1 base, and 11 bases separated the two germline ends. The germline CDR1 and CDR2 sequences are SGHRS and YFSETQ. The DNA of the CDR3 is TGCGCCAGCACCGTTCAGGGTTCCTACGAGCAGTACTTC. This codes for CASTVQGSYEQYF.

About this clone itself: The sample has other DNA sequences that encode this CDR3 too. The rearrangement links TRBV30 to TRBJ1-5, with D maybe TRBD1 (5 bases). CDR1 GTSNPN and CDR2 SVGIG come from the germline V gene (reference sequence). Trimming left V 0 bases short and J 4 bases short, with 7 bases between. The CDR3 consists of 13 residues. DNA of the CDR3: TGTGCCTGGAGTGTAAGACAGAATCAGCCCCAGCATTTT. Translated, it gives CAWSVRQNQPQHF.

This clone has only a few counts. CDR3 sequence: CASSSGATNTEAFF. The CDR3 DNA reads as TGTGCCAGCAGCTCTGGGGCGACAAACACTGAAGCTTTCTTT. This chain links TRBV7-2 with TRBJ1-1, with D possibly matching TRBD1 (5 bases). V lost 4 bases, J lost 2 bases, and 11 bases lay in between. CDR1 and CDR2 (germline): SGHTA, FQGNSA. The CDR3 consists of 14 residues.